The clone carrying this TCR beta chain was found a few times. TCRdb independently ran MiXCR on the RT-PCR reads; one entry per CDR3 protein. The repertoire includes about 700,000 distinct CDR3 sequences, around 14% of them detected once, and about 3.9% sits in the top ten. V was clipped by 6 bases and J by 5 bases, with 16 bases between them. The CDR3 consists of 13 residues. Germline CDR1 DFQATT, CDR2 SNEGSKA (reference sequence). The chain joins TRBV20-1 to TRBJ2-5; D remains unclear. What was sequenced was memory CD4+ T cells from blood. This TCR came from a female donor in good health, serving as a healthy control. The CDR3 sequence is CSANTRLDETQYF. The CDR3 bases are TGCAGTGCCAACACCCGTTTGGACGAGACCCAGTACTTC.